The entry that follows covers one TCR beta chain sequence. The antigen remains unidentified. CDR3 size: 15 residues. Looked up from germline, CDR1 is MNHEY and CDR2 is SMNVEV (reference sequence). V lost 6 bases to trimming and J lost 6 bases; unmatched junction nucleotides: 13. The sample is drawn from a study of OX40 agonist ivuxolimab in advanced cancers. Study summary: The diagnoses of dose-escalation patients were hepatocellular carcinoma, melanoma, renal cell or head and neck cancer. A mean age of about 56 years, range roughly 20 to 85, was recorded, and about 83% were male. Enrollees could have had prior anti-PD-1, anti-PD-L1 or anti-CTLA-4 therapy, which 40% had received.

Notes on the study in general: Blood T cells, both CD4+ and CD8+, expanded clonally by week 6 at 0.1 to 3.0 mg/kg.

The assay was immunoSEQ multiplex PCR, and TCRdb's table has in-frame clones only and misses some. The sample contains fewer than 110,000 clones, around 90% of which appear only once. The V and J genes are TRBV27 and TRBJ2-7, with 8 nucleotides matching TRBD1. This clonotype was obtained from an adult with an advanced solid tumor such as melanoma, head and neck, liver or kidney cancer. The sequencing used CD4+ or CD8+ T cells sorted from blood, collected in a trial of the OX40 agonist ivuxolimab. In DNA form, the CDR3 reads TGTGCCAGCAGCCAGATCGGACAGGGCTGGTTCGAGCAGTACTTC. It is translated as CASSQIGQGWFEQYF.